This note documents a single TCR beta chain sequence. The antigen it binds to is not known. Base qualities are not at hand, and no much larger clone is one base apart. The treatment or condition label here, explained by the study, means: approximately nine-day PBMC culture with coronavirus spike peptide pools or control peptides (ViraFEST assay). To expand antigen-specific T cells with peptide pools and then pick out the expanded clonotypes through TCR sequencing, the study relied on the ViraFEST assay. The convalescent patients' positive SARS-CoV-2 PCR tests were from March to December 2020, which was before the Alpha, Beta and Delta variants emerged in the United States. Each well held approximately 2 million PBMCs cultured in IMDM containing about 5% human AB serum and around 10 IU/ml IL-2, with about 10 ug/ml peptide pools added. Half of the culture medium was replaced with fresh IL-2-containing medium on days 3 and 7. After about nine days of culture, CD4+ T cells were isolated by negative selection with the EasySep CD4+ T cell isolation kit. Ficoll-Paque Plus gradient centrifugation was used to isolate PBMCs from whole blood, and the isolated PBMCs were then either used fresh or cryopreserved at -140C. In general, triplicate wells were set up for every culture condition.

This record belongs to a study of vaccination and CD4 T cells after COVID-19 (dated by TCRdb to 2021 to 2024). For the study in its entirety: Every convalescent patient had a positive nasal swab PCR test for SARS-CoV-2, with mild disease in roughly nine patients and severe disease in one. For stimulating the cultures, overlapping spike peptide pools were used, derived from SARS-CoV-2 as well as from the common cold coronaviruses HCoV-NL63, HCoV-OC43 and HCoV-229E. Post-COVID blood samples were collected from convalescent patients a median of around 96 days after diagnosis, with a range of about 35 to 161 days. Post-vaccine blood samples were obtained a median of approximately 70 days after the second vaccine dose, with a range of roughly 12 to 250 days. Control cultures received a CEFX viral epitope pool as the positive control, an HIV-1 Nef peptide pool as the negative control, or no peptide. In over 8 COVID-19 convalescent patients and several infection-naive healthy vaccine recipients, the spike-specific CD4+ TCR repertoire before mRNA vaccination was compared with the repertoire after mRNA vaccination. The convalescent cohort included six males and four females, with two Hispanic individuals, seven Caucasians, two Asians and one multiracial person. Participants received two doses of either the Pfizer-BioNTech BNT162b2 vaccine (n=8) or the Moderna mRNA-1273 vaccine (n=2).

Library creation used PCR. TCR sequencing of DNA from cultured CD4+ T cells used the Oncomine TCR Beta short-read assay at the Johns Hopkins FTIC core. The QIAamp micro DNA kit was used to extract genomic DNA from the cultured CD4+ T cells. Oncomine TCR Beta libraries made from cultured CD4+ T cells were pooled using unique dual indexes and sequenced on an Illumina iSeq 100. Regarding the original processing steps: Non-productive sequences were filtered out, and CDR3s that did not start with C, did not end with F or W, or were shorter than 7 amino acids were discarded. The MANAFEST web application identified antigen-specific clonotypes by comparing peptide-stimulated wells against reference wells and other culture wells. To be called positive, a clone needed an FDR below 0.05, an odds ratio above 5, and a productive frequency above 0.1% in at least two of three replicate wells. A clonotype was classed as cross-reactive if the clonotype showed significant expansion both in SARS-CoV-2 spike wells and in at least one common cold coronavirus spike condition. Using R version 3.6.1, CDR3 homology was evaluated through Levenshtein distances (stringdist) along with unrooted phylogenetic trees (ape). TCRdb reprocessed the public reads (quality trimming at Q25 with fastp, clone calling with MiXCR) and kept in-frame beta chains. Every distinct CDR3 protein forms one entry, paired with its most common genes and DNA. For this entry, the V and J calls and clone size follow TCRdb and not the study's own pipeline. Within this sample are 9,500 to 15,000 distinct CDR3 sequences, with roughly 50% of them counted one time only. 17% of the sample rests with the top ten.

Beyond this particular receptor, the publication reports: Relatively few convalescent patients were included in the study, and early timepoints after natural infection were not analyzed. Among convalescent patients, a median about 86% of the SARS-CoV-2-reactive clones seen after vaccination appeared only after vaccination, which suggests priming specific to the vaccine. In convalescent patients, nearly all vaccine-specific clones (304 of 307) were found to be mono-reactive for SARS-CoV-2 spike rather than cross-reactive with common cold coronaviruses. The median number of SARS-CoV-2-reactive clonotypes rose from approximately 20 after infection to some 37 after vaccination, but the change was not significant.

The TCR was taken from a human donor with COVID-19. The input for sequencing was cultured CD4+ T cells from blood, taken after SARS-CoV-2 vaccination.

In nucleotide form, the sequence is TGTGCCAGCAGCTGGACTAGCGGGGCAGATACGCAGTATTTT. This sequence encodes CASSWTSGADTQYF. The rearrangement joined TRBV7-2 to TRBJ2-3, with 12 junctional bases fitting TRBD2. The CDR3, cysteine through phenylalanine, is 14 amino acids long. Just CDR3 DNA is preserved here, 42 bases in frame from base 1. Relative to germline, V is missing 4 bases and J is missing 4 bases, with 0 bases of the junction outside any gene match. In the germline V gene, CDR1 corresponds to SGHTA and CDR2 to FQGNSA.